One and the same sample provided the 24 T cell receptor beta chains below, sequenced in a study of molecular identifiers for immune sequencing clone quantification. TCRdb re-analysed the PCR reads in MiXCR, keeping a single row per CDR3 protein. The sample includes about 510,000 distinct CDR3 sequences, about a fifth of them seen just once. The sequencing input was naive CD8+ T cells from blood, with Jurkat cell RNA spiked in. Subset indicated: FACS-sorted CD8+CD4-CCR7+CD45RA+ naive T cells. These receptors came from a human donor in good health. Some libraries in this study had Jurkat cell RNA spiked in.

This clonotype was picked up many times. The chain is built from TRBV7-6 and TRBJ2-7; TRBD1 aligns across 7 bases. From germline, CDR1 is SGHVS and CDR2 FNYEAQ. Trimming removed 1 base from V and 5 bases from J; junction bases left unmatched: 8. The CDR3 runs 15 residues. The CDR3 nucleotides are TGTGCCAGCAGCTTAGAATCAACAGGGGCACACGAGCAGTACTTC. Translation gives CASSLESTGAHEQYF.

Details on this clonotype: A much larger clone sits a single nucleotide away, making a read error possible. This chain connects TRBV2 to TRBJ2-1; possibly TRBD2 for D (6 bases). Germline loops: CDR1 SNHLY, CDR2 FYNNEI. This CDR3 is built from 16 residues. The V and J ends lost 7 bases and 15 bases respectively, with 31 bases between them. The CDR3 reads CASTDIADLAGMSMFF. Here the CDR3 DNA reads TGTGCCAGCACCGATATAGCGGACCTAGCCGGAATGAGCATGTTCTTC. The entire variable domain, with the rest obtained from reference TRBV2 and TRBJ2-1, is as follows: EPEVTQTPSHQVTQMGQEVILRCVPISNHLYFYWYRQILGQKVEFLVSFYNNEISEKSEIFDDQFSVERPDGSNFTLKIRSTKLEDSAMYFCASTDIADLAGMSMFFGPGTRLTVL.

Comments on this clonotype: A much more abundant neighbour one base away suggests this may be a read error. This chain links TRBV12-3 or TRBV12-4 with TRBJ1-1; D gene ambiguous. Trimming shortened V by 8 bases and J by 5 bases, and 12 bases separated the two germline ends. The CDR3 spans 12 residues. In DNA form, the CDR3 reads TGTGCCAGCGGCCTCAGTCAGACTGAAGCTTTCTTT. Amino acid sequence: CASGLSQTEAFF.

The chain links TRBV4-2 to TRBJ2-7; 9 bases are a match to TRBD2. Trimming cost V 4 bases and J 2 bases; bases outside gene matches: 6. The CDR3 sequence is 15 residues long. Germline lookup yields CDR1 LGHNA and CDR2 YNFKEQ. The CDR3 protein is CASSPSVAGAYEQYF. As DNA, the CDR3 is TGTGCCAGCAGCCCCTCGGTAGCGGGAGCCTACGAGCAGTACTTC.

The chain uses TRBV12-3 or TRBV12-4 and TRBJ2-3; 10 bases align to TRBD2. This CDR3 has 17 amino acids. Unmatched junction bases numbered 8, after V lost 4 bases and J lost 1 base. The CDR3 is CASSYRLAGRGTDTQYF. The CDR3 DNA reads as TGTGCCAGCAGTTATCGACTAGCGGGCAGGGGCACAGATACGCAGTATTTT.

This clonotype was detected a few times. The chain joins TRBV27 to TRBJ2-5, with D unclear. Germline CDR1 reads MNHEY; CDR2 reads SMNVEV (reference sequence). The length of the CDR3 is 13 residues. Deletions cut 6 bases from V and 2 bases from J, with 10 bases between. The CDR3 nucleotides are TGTGCCAGCAGAGGCAGGCCGCAAGAGACCCAGTACTTC. Its translation is CASRGRPQETQYF.

The chain is built from TRBV10-1 and TRBJ2-5; D ambiguous. The germline CDR1 and CDR2 sequences are WNHNN and SYGVQD (reference sequence). V gave up 2 bases and J gave up 5 bases, with 9 bases separating them. The CDR3 extends over 13 amino acids. CDR3 residues: CASSEIGQETQYF. CDR3 nucleotides: TGCGCCAGCAGTGAGATTGGGCAGGAGACCCAGTACTTC.

This chain connects TRBV2 to TRBJ2-7; TRBD2 matches at 12 bases. V was pared by 4 bases and J by 0 bases, with 10 bases of the junction left unmatched. Germline V lookup: CDR1 SNHLY, CDR2 FYNNEI. The CDR3 has 18 residues. The CDR3 coding sequence is TGTGCCAGCAGTGTTGAGCTAGCGGGGGGGCAGAGCTCCTACGAGCAGTACTTC. It translates to CASSVELAGGQSSYEQYF.

For this clonotype: A much larger clone lies one base from this, so it may be a read error. The CDR3 loop reads CASSGAGTSGRATVAGELFF. DNA for the CDR3: TGTGCCAGCAGCGGAGCCGGGACTAGCGGGAGGGCGACGGTTGCCGGGGAGCTGTTTTTT. The V gene is TRBV7-9, the J gene TRBJ2-2; 16 nucleotides match TRBD2. V was pared by 5 bases and J by 6 bases, with 15 bases of the junction left unmatched. The CDR3 loop spans 20 amino acids. Germline CDR1 is SEHNR and CDR2 is FQNEAQ (reference sequence).

There are many counts of this clonotype. The V call is TRBV14, the J call TRBJ2-7; 9 positions match TRBD1. The ends lost 4 bases at V and 5 bases at J; junction bases unmatched: 6. CDR3 length: 14 residues. CDR1 and CDR2 (germline): SGHDN, FVKESK. The CDR3 region has the DNA TGTGCCAGCAGCCGAGACAGGGGGGTGAACGAGCAGTACTTC. Translating it yields CASSRDRGVNEQYF. The entire variable domain, with the rest obtained from reference TRBV14 and TRBJ2-7, is as follows: EAGVTQFPSHSVIEKGQTVTLRCDPISGHDNLYWYRRVMGKEIKFLLHFVKESKQDESGMPNNRFLAERTGGTYSTLKVQPAELEDSGVYFCASSRDRGVNEQYFGPGTRLTVT.

In this sample, this clonotype turned up a few times. DNA of the CDR3: TGTGCCAGCAGCACGACAGGTGTGTCTGGTGGCTACACCTTC. This gives the protein CASSTTGVSGGYTF. The chain recombines TRBV12-3 or TRBV12-4 with TRBJ1-2, with D perhaps matching TRBD1 (6 bases). Trimming stripped 6 bases from V and 7 bases from J, with 18 bases between. The CDR3 length is 14 residues.

This clonotype has ten or more counts. The V gene is TRBV6-5, the J gene TRBJ2-7, with D perhaps being TRBD1 or TRBD2 (5 bases each). CDR3 size: 16 residues. Trimming stripped 0 bases from V and 4 bases from J, with 16 bases between. Germline V gives CDR1 MNHEY, CDR2 SVGAGI. DNA of the CDR3: TGTGCCAGCAGTTACTCTGGCCCGGGGCACTCTTACGAGCAGTACTTC. Translated, it gives CASSYSGPGHSYEQYF.

The gene calls are TRBV27 and TRBJ2-7, with a weak D call TRBD1 (6 bases). This CDR3 has 14 amino acids. CDR1 is MNHEY and CDR2 is SMNVEV in the germline V gene (reference sequence). Trimming removed 4 bases at V and 3 bases at J, with 13 bases between. This CDR3 is CASSSFRDNYEQYF. CDR3 DNA sequence: TGTGCCAGCAGTTCGTTCAGGGACAACTACGAGCAGTACTTC.

This clonotype came up once. This rearrangement joins TRBV20-1 to TRBJ2-7; the match to TRBD2 covers 7 bases. J lost 6 bases, V lost 0 bases, and 5 bases had no gene match. Per the germline V gene, CDR1 is DFQATT and CDR2 is SNEGSKA (reference sequence). CDR3 length equals 13 residues. CDR3 DNA sequence: TGCAGTGCTAGAGATTCCTGGGGGGGCGAGCAGTACTTC. Protein: CSARDSWGGEQYF.

As to this clonotype: It may be a read error: a sequence one base away is much more abundant. The CDR3 sequence: CASADTGISYNGQFF. The CDR3 DNA reads TGTGCCAGCGCTGATACAGGGATCTCCTACAATGGGCAGTTCTTC. The chain is built from TRBV7-2 and TRBJ2-1, with a tentative D call TRBD1 (6 bases). The V gene's germline CDR1 is SGHTA and CDR2 FQGNSA. The CDR3 spans 15 residues.

This clonotype has a handful of counts. The chain couples TRBV2 to TRBJ2-1; TRBD2 matches at 12 bases. The length of the CDR3 is 14 residues. Per germline, CDR1 SNHLY and CDR2 FYNNEI. V lost 4 bases, J lost 8 bases, and 3 bases stayed unmatched. The CDR3 coding sequence is TGTGCCAGCAGTGGGACTAGCGGGGCCTATGAGCAGTTCTTC. The encoded protein is CASSGTSGAYEQFF.

On this clonotype itself: A read error may produce the germline difference seen at one junction end. The J gene is TRBJ2-5, the V gene TRBV27; 11 nucleotides align to TRBD2. Germline assignment: CDR1 MNHEY and CDR2 SMNVEV (reference sequence). The CDR3 is made up of 18 amino acids. CDR3 residues: CASSTKLGLAGFQETRYF. The CDR3 region has the DNA TGTGCCAGCAGTACGAAACTCGGACTAGCGGGCTTTCAAGAGACCCGGTACTTC.

This clonotype has a count of ten or more. V is TRBV20-1 and J is TRBJ2-7; a weak D match, TRBD2 (5 bases). Germline CDR1 and CDR2: DFQATT and SNEGSKA (reference sequence). The V end was cut by 2 bases, the J end by 7 bases, with 12 bases between. The CDR3 sequence is 12 residues long. In nucleotides, the CDR3 is TGCAGTGCTAGAATCGGGGTCCTTGAGCAGTACTTC. It encodes CSARIGVLEQYF.

This clonotype was detected ten times or more. The chain recombines TRBV25-1 with TRBJ2-5; D is undetermined. Germline CDR1 reads MGHDK; CDR2 reads SYGVNS. The CDR3 is 12 residues long. The CDR3 sequence: CAREWAQETQYF. CDR3 in DNA: TGTGCGAGAGAGTGGGCACAAGAGACCCAGTACTTC.

The gene calls are TRBV13 and TRBJ2-2; D remains ambiguous. The CDR3 is 16 residues long. Looked up from germline, CDR1 is PRHDT and CDR2 is FYEKMQ (reference sequence). Trimming pared 5 bases from V and 4 bases from J, leaving 17 bases between. As DNA, the CDR3 is TGTGCCAGCAGCACATACAGTGAGGTGCGCACCGGGGAGCTGTTTTTT. Its protein is CASSTYSEVRTGELFF.

The V and J genes are TRBV30 and TRBJ1-1; D remains unclear. Germline lookup yields CDR1 GTSNPN and CDR2 SVGIG (reference sequence). V gave up 1 base and J gave up 3 bases, with 6 bases separating them. The CDR3 loop spans 12 amino acids. This chain's CDR3 is CAWSETYTEAFF. CDR3 nucleotide sequence: TGTGCCTGGAGTGAGACTTACACTGAAGCTTTCTTT.

This clonotype was found a few times. The chain links TRBV6-2 or TRBV6-3 to TRBJ2-3, with a possible D match to TRBD1 (5 bases). V was trimmed by 2 bases and J by 4 bases, leaving 13 bases between them. The CDR3 extends over 15 amino acids. Germline loops: CDR1 MNHEY, CDR2 SVGEGT. DNA of the CDR3: TGTGCCAGCAGTTACATAAGGGGTTCCGCAGATACGCAGTATTTT. It translates to CASSYIRGSADTQYF.

There are a few counts of this clonotype. This chain uses TRBV12-5 with TRBJ2-5; no firm D call. The V end was cut by 1 base, the J end by 1 base, with 4 bases between. This CDR3 is 13 amino acids long. Germline lookup yields CDR1 LGHNT and CDR2 FRNRAP. This chain's CDR3 is CASGLGLQETQYF. The CDR3 DNA reads as TGTGCTAGTGGTTTGGGACTCCAAGAGACCCAGTACTTC. Looking up the rest from reference TRBV12-5 and TRBJ2-5 gives the full variable domain: DARVTQTPRHKVTEMGQEVTMRCQPILGHNTVFWYRQTMMQGLELLAYFRNRAPLDDSGMPKDRFSAEMPDATLATLKIQPSEPRDSAVYFCASGLGLQETQYFGPGTRLLVL.

This clonotype turned up a few times. The CDR3: CASSPPGPQRDQPQHF. Written as DNA, the CDR3 is TGTGCCAGCAGCCCGCCGGGACCTCAAAGGGATCAGCCCCAGCATTTT. V usage is TRBV3-2 and J usage is TRBJ1-5; the DNA was not compared with TRBD1, the D call given in the table. TRBV3-2 is annotated as a pseudogene. This CDR3 spans 16 amino acids.